This entry describes one TCR beta chain. What antigen it recognizes has not been identified. Base qualities are not provided; no much larger clone lies one nucleotide away. The sample originates from a study of brain metastases from non-small cell lung cancer (dated by TCRdb to between 2018 and 2021). Concerning the study at large: The study profiled the immune microenvironment of paired resected primary tumors and brain metastases taken from patients with non-small-cell lung cancer.

Broad study findings and their caveats: Paired brain metastases and primary tumors largely shared TCR repertoires, although T-cell densities in the metastases were sparse. Compared with the matched primary tumors, roughly 63% of brain metastases appeared to show expanded T-cell clones. T-cell infiltration was lower in brain metastases than in primary tumors (P < 0.001).

A total of approximately 40 patients with non-small-cell lung cancer that had been surgically resected, each with specimens from both a primary tumor and a brain metastasis, made up the cohort. Archival formalin-fixed, paraffin-embedded tissues were used as the tumor specimens. V loses 4 bases at its end and J loses 6 bases; junction bases beyond the gene matches: 8. The germline V gene (reference sequence) gives CDR1 as SGHNT and CDR2 as YYREEE. The CDR3 sequence holds 14 residues, the cysteine and phenylalanine included. Only the CDR3 DNA is retained, 42 bases long and in frame from the first base. The protocol used for the library was the immunoSEQ multiplex PCR assay. T-cell receptor beta chain repertoire sequencing was carried out together with a 770-gene immune expression panel. This is the immuneACCESS table as TCRdb keeps it, with only in-frame sequences that have V and J called. A part of the clones is gone; compared with another copy, unresolved V genes explain less than half, and the rest is unexplained. The sample table contains more than 7,500 clones; only one count was recorded for around four fifths of them. The ten largest clones capture 3.5% to 5% of the sample.

The chain joins TRBV5-4 to TRBJ2-3; 7 central nucleotides agree with TRBD1. This sequence was found in a donor over 35 with non-small cell lung cancer. The sample consisted of primary lung tumor tissue. Read against the paper, the sample's cell subset or site label means: primary lung tumor paired with brain metastasis. The CDR3 sequence is CASSVGQRRDTQYF. The DNA sequence is given as TGTGCCAGCAGCGTGGGACAGAGGAGGGATACGCAGTATTTT.